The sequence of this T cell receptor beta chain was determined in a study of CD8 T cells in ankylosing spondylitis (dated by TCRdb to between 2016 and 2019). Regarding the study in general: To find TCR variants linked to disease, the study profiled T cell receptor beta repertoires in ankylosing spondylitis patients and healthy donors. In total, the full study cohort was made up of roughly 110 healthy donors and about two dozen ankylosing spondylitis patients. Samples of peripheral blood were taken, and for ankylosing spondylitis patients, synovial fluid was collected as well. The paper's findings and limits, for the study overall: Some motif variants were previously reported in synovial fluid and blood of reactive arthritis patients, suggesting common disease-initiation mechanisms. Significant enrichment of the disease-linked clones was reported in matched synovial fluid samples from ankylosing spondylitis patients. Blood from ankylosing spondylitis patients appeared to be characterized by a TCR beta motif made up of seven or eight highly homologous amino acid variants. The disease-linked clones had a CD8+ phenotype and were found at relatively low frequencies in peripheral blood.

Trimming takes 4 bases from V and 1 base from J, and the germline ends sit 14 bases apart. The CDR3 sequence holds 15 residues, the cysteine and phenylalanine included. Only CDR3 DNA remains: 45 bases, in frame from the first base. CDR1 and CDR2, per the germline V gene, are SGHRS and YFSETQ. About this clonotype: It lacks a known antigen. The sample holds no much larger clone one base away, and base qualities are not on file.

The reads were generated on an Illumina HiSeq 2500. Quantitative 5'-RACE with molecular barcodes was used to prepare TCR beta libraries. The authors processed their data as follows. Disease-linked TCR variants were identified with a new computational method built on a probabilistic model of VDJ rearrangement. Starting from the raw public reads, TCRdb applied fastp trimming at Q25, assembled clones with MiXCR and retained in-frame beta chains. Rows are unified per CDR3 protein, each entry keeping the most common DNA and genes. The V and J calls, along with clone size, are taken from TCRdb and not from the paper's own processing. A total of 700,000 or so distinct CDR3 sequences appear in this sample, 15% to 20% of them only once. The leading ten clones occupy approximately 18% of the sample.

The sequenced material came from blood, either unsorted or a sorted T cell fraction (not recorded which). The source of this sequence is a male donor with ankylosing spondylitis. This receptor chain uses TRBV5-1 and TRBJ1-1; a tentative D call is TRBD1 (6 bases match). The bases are TGCGCCAGCAGCCGAGGACAGACAACGAACACTGAAGCTTTCTTT. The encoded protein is CASSRGQTTNTEAFF.